Listed here are 27 T cell receptor beta chains from one sample, sequenced in a study of shared clonotypes between healthy human individuals (dated by TCRdb to 2020 to 2022). To prepare the library, the immunoSEQ multiplex PCR assay was applied. Here the immuneACCESS table is served through TCRdb, limited to in-frame sequences with V and J called. Missing clones are a known gap in these copies; in checked studies unresolved V genes cover under half, and the rest lacks a known reason. For this sample the table gives more than 2 million clones, of which approximately 96% were detected only once. The ten top clones hold around 0.13% of the sample. Input material: naive CD4+ T cells sorted from blood. The cell subset or site label corresponds to: CD45RA+ positively selected. All receptors come from a man in his late teens or twenties in good health.

This chain connects TRBV7-9 to TRBJ1-3; a possible D gene is TRBD1 (5 bases). CDR1 is SEHNR and CDR2 is FQNEAQ in the germline V gene (reference sequence). Between the trimmed V and J ends, which lost 5 bases and 8 bases, there was a span of 10 bases. CDR3 length: 12 amino acids. Here the CDR3 DNA reads TGTGCCAGCAGCCTTGAGACAGACACCATATATTTT. As protein: CASSLETDTIYF.

Ten or more counts support this clone. The chain carries TRBV4-1 and TRBJ2-5; weak D call: TRBD2 (5 bases). This CDR3 has 13 amino acids. Trimming removed 4 bases from V and 5 bases from J, with 11 bases in between. Germline V gene sequence: CDR1 MGHRA, CDR2 YSYEKL. CDR3 in amino acids: CASSPGLVETQYF. The CDR3 DNA reads TGCGCCAGCAGCCCCGGACTCGTCGAGACCCAGTACTTC.

The V call is TRBV5-4, the J call TRBJ1-6; TRBD1 might be the D (5 bases). This CDR3 region has 15 residues. Trimming removed 5 bases at V and 2 bases at J, with 11 bases between. Germline V lookup: CDR1 SGHNT, CDR2 YYREEE (reference sequence). CDR3 loop: CASRGDFPYNSPLHF. In nucleotides, the CDR3 is TGTGCCAGCAGGGGGGACTTTCCCTATAATTCACCCCTCCACTTT.

J is TRBJ2-3 and V is TRBV7-2; 9 nucleotides match TRBD2. The CDR3 length is 16 residues. CDR1 is SGHTA and CDR2 is FQGNSA in the germline V gene. The V gene end was trimmed by 5 bases and the J gene end by 6 bases; junction bases not matched to a gene: 12. The CDR3 is CASSPVWRGGPDTQYF. The CDR3 DNA is TGTGCCAGCAGCCCCGTATGGCGGGGGGGCCCCGATACGCAGTATTTT.

This chain uses TRBV28 with TRBJ1-5; perhaps TRBD1 as D (5 bases). Germline V gene lookup returns CDR1 MDHEN and CDR2 SYDVKM. V gave up 2 bases and J gave up 10 bases, with 18 bases separating them. The CDR3 contains 15 residues. The CDR3 sequence: CASSLPATARGPQHF. The CDR3 DNA sequence: TGTGCCAGCAGTTTACCGGCGACAGCCAGAGGACCCCAGCATTTT.

The chain combines TRBV10-3 with TRBJ1-2; D might be TRBD1 (5 bases). Germline values: CDR1 ENHRY, CDR2 SYGVKD. The CDR3 runs to 11 residues. V was shortened by 7 bases and J by 6 bases, with 9 bases between the two germline ends. The CDR3, as DNA: TGTGCCATCAATCAGGGCGATGGCTACACCTTC. Residues: CAINQGDGYTF.

The chain links TRBV2 to TRBJ2-5; possible D gene TRBD2, 5 bases. CDR3 size: 16 residues. Trimming removed 4 bases from V and 5 bases from J, with 20 bases in between. Germline CDR1 SNHLY, CDR2 FYNNEI. CDR3 protein: CASSVSGWAVGETQYF. CDR3 in DNA: TGTGCCAGCAGTGTGTCGGGGTGGGCCGTCGGGGAGACCCAGTACTTC.

The chain links TRBV10-2 to TRBJ1-5; D remains ambiguous. In germline, CDR1 is WSHSY, CDR2 SAAADI. CDR3 length: 15 amino acids. Trimming took off 4 bases at V and 2 bases at J, with 12 bases between the two ends. The CDR3 reads CASSGDNLGNQPQHF. The CDR3 DNA reads as TGCGCCAGCAGTGGTGACAACCTAGGCAATCAGCCCCAGCATTTT.

The J gene is TRBJ2-5, the V gene TRBV5-4, with 9 positions matching TRBD2. From germline, CDR1 is SGHNT and CDR2 YYREEE (reference sequence). The CDR3 runs to 14 residues. Germline trimming cut 4 bases from V and 5 bases from J; bases unmatched to any gene: 6. The CDR3 nucleotides read TGTGCCAGCAGCCTGAGCGGGGGGCGGGAGACCCAGTACTTC. It encodes CASSLSGGRETQYF. The full variable domain, in which reference TRBV5-4 and TRBJ2-5 provide the parts outside the CDR3, is ETGVTQSPTHLIKTRGQQVTLRCSSQSGHNTVSWYQQALGQGPQFIFQYYREEENGRGNFPPRFSGLQFPNYSSELNVNALELDDSALYLCASSLSGGRETQYFGPGTRLLVL.

The rearrangement uses TRBV6-1 and TRBJ2-5; 7 bases map to TRBD1. This CDR3 is built from 15 residues. After removal of 5 bases from V and 1 base from J, the junction contained 7 bases not matched to a gene. Germline CDR1 reads MNHNS; CDR2 reads SASEGT. CDR3 loop: CASSIRDSSQETQYF. The DNA for the CDR3 is TGTGCCAGCAGTATACGGGACAGTTCCCAAGAGACCCAGTACTTC.

This chain links TRBV27 with TRBJ1-6; weak D call: TRBD1 (5 bases). The V gene lost 5 bases and the J gene lost 10 bases, with 12 bases spanning the gap. This CDR3 is 13 amino acids long. CDR1 is MNHEY, CDR2 SMNVEV, per germline (reference sequence). CDR3 DNA sequence: TGTGCCAGCAGTACCATGCCAGGGTCACCCCTCCACTTT. Amino acid sequence: CASSTMPGSPLHF.

The CDR3 reads CASSRDTPEAFF. For the CDR3, the DNA is TGTGCCAGCTCACGAGACACCCCTGAAGCTTTCTTT. The V call is TRBV18, the J call TRBJ1-1; D remains ambiguous. Trimming took off 4 bases at V and 6 bases at J, with 9 bases between the two ends. Germline V gene sequence: CDR1 KGHSH, CDR2 LQKENI. The CDR3 covers 12 residues.

CDR3 region: CASSEGAGYSPLHF. The CDR3 DNA is TGTGCCAGCAGTGAAGGGGCAGGATATTCACCCCTCCACTTT. The chain is built from TRBV6-1 and TRBJ1-6; D gene unclear. This CDR3 region has 14 residues. Deletions cut 1 base from V and 8 bases from J, with 9 bases between. Germline-derived CDR1 and CDR2 are MNHNS and SASEGT.

V gene TRBV2 combines with J gene TRBJ2-1; D uncertain. V was trimmed by 8 bases and J by 0 bases, leaving 20 bases between them. The CDR3 consists of 17 residues. CDR1 SNHLY and CDR2 FYNNEI come from the germline V gene. The CDR3 bases are TGTGCCAGCTACCCCACACGGGCTTACAGCTCCTACAATGAGCAGTTCTTC. Translation: CASYPTRAYSSYNEQFF.

The gene calls are TRBV30 and TRBJ1-1; D remains ambiguous. The CDR3 length is 14 residues. CDR1 GTSNPN and CDR2 SVGIG come from the germline V gene (reference sequence). Trimming shortened V by 3 bases and J by 3 bases, and 14 bases separated the two germline ends. The chain's CDR3 is CAWRRGLGDTEAFF. The CDR3, as DNA: TGTGCCTGGAGACGAGGTTTAGGAGACACTGAAGCTTTCTTT.

The J gene is TRBJ2-1, the V gene TRBV15, with 7 bases fitting TRBD2. The CDR3 sequence is 16 residues long. V was clipped by 2 bases and J by 10 bases; unmatched bases: 14. Germline-derived CDR1 and CDR2 are LNHNV and YYDKDF (reference sequence). The CDR3 loop is CATSRKYGTTLHEQFF. CDR3 nucleotide sequence: TGTGCCACCAGCAGAAAGTATGGGACTACTCTCCACGAGCAGTTCTTC. Complete variable domain (other parts from reference TRBV15 and TRBJ2-1): DAMVIQNPRYQVTQFGKPVTLSCSQTLNHNVMYWYQQKSSQAPKLLFHYYDKDFNNEADTPDNFQSRRPNTSFCFLDIRSPGLGDTAMYLCATSRKYGTTLHEQFFGPGTRLTVL.

This sequence joins TRBV2 and TRBJ1-4; 8 nucleotides line up with TRBD1. The CDR3 has 14 residues. After removal of 6 bases from V and 8 bases from J, the junction contained 8 bases not matched to a gene. Germline V CDR1 and CDR2: SNHLY, FYNNEI. The CDR3 region is CASRPTGVWEKLFF. The DNA for the CDR3 is TGTGCCAGCAGGCCGACAGGGGTATGGGAAAAACTGTTTTTT. The full variable domain, in which reference TRBV2 and TRBJ1-4 provide the parts outside the CDR3, is EPEVTQTPSHQVTQMGQEVILRCVPISNHLYFYWYRQILGQKVEFLVSFYNNEISEKSEIFDDQFSVERPDGSNFTLKIRSTKLEDSAMYFCASRPTGVWEKLFFGSGTQLSVL.

In DNA form, the CDR3 reads TGCGCCAGCAGCGTAAACACCTACGAGCAGTACTTC. Protein: CASSVNTYEQYF. J is TRBJ2-7 and V is TRBV5-1; D gene uncertain. Germline-derived CDR1 and CDR2 are SGHRS and YFSETQ. This CDR3 is built from 12 residues. V dropped 4 bases and J dropped 2 bases, with 7 bases sitting between them.

The chain combines TRBV30 with TRBJ2-1; D is perhaps TRBD2 (6 bases). CDR3 length: 14 amino acids. V was trimmed by 2 bases and J by 4 bases, leaving 12 bases between them. Germline V gene data show CDR1 as GTSNPN and CDR2 as SVGIG (reference sequence). In DNA form, the CDR3 reads TGTGCCTGGAGTTCGGTAGCGGCTTACAATGAGCAGTTCTTC. Its translation is CAWSSVAAYNEQFF.

This chain connects TRBV10-3 to TRBJ1-1; no clear D. The CDR3 spans 13 residues. The V end lost 4 bases, the J end lost 0 bases, and 6 bases lay between the germline ends. The V gene's germline CDR1 is ENHRY and CDR2 SYGVKD. The DNA for the CDR3 is TGTGCCATCAGTGGCCCAGTGAACACTGAAGCTTTCTTT. It encodes CAISGPVNTEAFF.

A note on this clone: Different DNA sequences within this sample yield the same CDR3. The chain links TRBV9 to TRBJ2-7; D is possibly TRBD2 (7 bases). Germline V gene data show CDR1 as SGDLS and CDR2 as YYNGEE. The CDR3 has 14 residues. V was shortened by 0 bases and J by 2 bases, with 9 bases between the two germline ends. CDR3 coding DNA: TGTGCCAGCAGCGTAGGGGAGGGGGCCTACGAGCAGTACTTC. It yields the protein CASSVGEGAYEQYF.

CDR3 loop: CASSLGTGNPSTDTQYF. CDR3 nucleotides: TGTGCCAGCAGCTTGGGGACAGGGAACCCTAGCACAGATACGCAGTATTTT. The V gene is TRBV5-8, the J gene TRBJ2-3; 8 nucleotides align to TRBD1. V shed 0 bases and J 0 bases; nucleotides not matched to a gene: 6. Germline-derived CDR1 and CDR2 are SGHTS and YDEGEE. The CDR3 has 17 amino acids.

This clone has only one observation. The chain carries TRBV7-3 and TRBJ2-7; D may match TRBD1 or TRBD2 (5 bases each). The V gene's germline CDR1 is SGHTA and CDR2 FQGTGA. CDR3 length equals 15 residues. Between the trimmed V and J ends, which lost 3 bases and 2 bases, there was a span of 14 bases. CDR3 DNA: TGTGCCAGCAGCTTCGGGGCCGGACCTACCTACGAGCAGTACTTC. This gives the protein CASSFGAGPTYEQYF.

Comment on this clone: Other nucleotide sequences in the sample specify the same CDR3. The chain is built from TRBV5-1 and TRBJ2-7; 7 bases are shared with TRBD1. CDR1 SGHRS and CDR2 YFSETQ come from the germline V gene. This CDR3 has 14 residues. V shed 0 bases and J 4 bases; nucleotides not matched to a gene: 4. CDR3 coding DNA: TGCGCCAGCAGCTTGGCGGTACAGGGGTACGAGCAGTACTTC. Its protein product is CASSLAVQGYEQYF.

The gene calls are TRBV7-2 and TRBJ2-7; 7 bases are a match to TRBD2. CDR3 size: 17 residues. CDR1 is SGHTA, CDR2 FQGNSA, per germline. The junction had 13 bases not matched to a gene; V was cut back by 5 bases and J by 0 bases. CDR3 residues: CASSPPKGRGISYEQYF. The CDR3 nucleotides are TGTGCCAGCAGCCCTCCTAAAGGGCGGGGGATCTCCTACGAGCAGTACTTC.

This clone was observed a single time. The V gene is TRBV4-1, the J gene TRBJ2-2, with D unresolved. V was cut by 1 base and J by 5 bases, with 14 bases left in between. CDR1 and CDR2 from the germline V gene are MGHRA and YSYEKL. The CDR3 has 16 residues. CDR3 coding DNA: TGCGCCAGCAGCCAAGTCCAGTTAGGGCGGACCGGGGAGCTGTTTTTT. This translates into CASSQVQLGRTGELFF.

This rearrangement joins TRBV6-6 to TRBJ1-2, with D unresolved. Germline lookup yields CDR1 MNHNY and CDR2 SVGAGI (reference sequence). Trimming pared 7 bases from V and 2 bases from J, leaving 11 bases between. There are 13 residues in the CDR3. Here the CDR3 reads CASTRMSNYGYTF. The CDR3 nucleotides read TGTGCCAGCACTCGGATGAGCAACTATGGCTACACCTTC.